Below, 10 T cell receptor beta chains from the same sample are listed, as sequenced in a study of T cells in tumors after PD-1 blockade. Sequenced by immunoSEQ multiplex PCR; TCRdb stores in-frame clones only, minus some. The sample has 15,000 to 20,000 clones, over 70% seen once. This specimen was PBMCs, taken after anti-PD-1 therapy. These receptors were taken from a human donor with advanced basal cell or squamous cell carcinoma (not recorded which).

This chain connects TRBV9 to TRBJ1-6; D is unclear. Trimming removed 0 bases at V and 7 bases at J, with 5 bases between. Germline V gene sequence: CDR1 SGDLS, CDR2 YYNGEE. The length of the CDR3 is 13 residues. CDR3 in DNA: TGTGCCAGCAGCGTAGATATCAATTCACCCCTCCACTTT. Protein sequence: CASSVDINSPLHF.

The V gene is TRBV6-1, the J gene TRBJ2-1; 11 bases line up with TRBD1. Trimming took 4 bases from V and 0 from J; bases not matched to a gene: 8. The germline V gene has CDR1 MNHNS and CDR2 SASEGT. This CDR3 spans 18 amino acids. CDR3 bases: TGTGCCAGCAGTGCCGGGACAGGGGGACCCTTCTCCTACAATGAGCAGTTCTTC. Amino acid sequence: CASSAGTGGPFSYNEQFF.

The chain links TRBV29-1 to TRBJ2-7, with D tentatively TRBD2 (5 bases). The CDR3 contains 10 residues. Between the trimmed V and J ends, which lost 4 bases and 7 bases, there was a span of 8 bases. Germline V gene sequence: CDR1 SQVTM, CDR2 ANQGSEA. The CDR3 sequence is CSVVRGEQYF. The CDR3 DNA is TGCAGCGTTGTCCGGGGAGAGCAGTACTTC.

V gene TRBV6-5 combines with J gene TRBJ2-7; 10 bases agree with TRBD1. Unmatched junction bases numbered 7, after V lost 7 bases and J lost 4 bases. Germline V CDR1 and CDR2: MNHEY, SVGAGI. The CDR3 extends over 14 amino acids. For the CDR3, the DNA is TGTGCCAGCAAGCCGGGACAGGGGATGTACGAGCAGTACTTC. This codes for CASKPGQGMYEQYF.

This clone was seen a handful of times. This chain uses TRBV29-1 with TRBJ2-3; 8 bases are shared with TRBD2. The junction had 17 bases not matched to a gene; V was cut back by 4 bases and J by 2 bases. This CDR3 is 18 amino acids long. Germline values: CDR1 SQVTM, CDR2 ANQGSEA. CDR3 bases: TGCAGCGTTGTACCGTTGACTTCTAGCGGGTGGAACACAGATACGCAGTATTTT. This encodes CSVVPLTSSGWNTDTQYF.

The chain has TRBV3-1 (or the pseudogene TRBV3-2) and TRBJ1-5; maybe TRBD1 (6 bases). With 4 bases removed from V and 0 bases from J, the gap between germline ends came to 16 bases. The germline CDR1 and CDR2 sequences are LGHDT and YNNKEL (reference sequence). This CDR3 has 17 residues. CDR3 in DNA: TGTGCCAGCAGCCGGAGGTTGGACAGACATAGCAATCAGCCCCAGCATTTT. Protein product: CASSRRLDRHSNQPQHF.

The chain uses TRBV5-1 and TRBJ1-6; 9 nucleotides match TRBD1. Germline lookup yields CDR1 SGHRS and CDR2 YFSETQ. With 5 bases clipped from V and 7 bases from J, the junction kept 7 bases outside the gene matches. This CDR3 has 15 residues. This chain's CDR3 is CASRGQGVKNSPLHF. The CDR3 bases are TGCGCCAGCAGGGGACAGGGAGTGAAAAATTCACCCCTCCACTTT.

The chain uses TRBV6-5 and TRBJ2-7; 8 nucleotides match TRBD2. V was pared by 0 bases and J by 10 bases, with 5 bases of the junction left unmatched. CDR3 length equals 13 residues. Germline V gene lookup returns CDR1 MNHEY and CDR2 SVGAGI. The CDR3 DNA sequence: TGTGCCAGCAGTTACTCGGTTAGCGGGAATCAGTACTTC. Protein sequence: CASSYSVSGNQYF.

Judged by abundance, this clone is medium-sized. The CDR3 DNA reads TGTGCCAGTAGTCCGAGGTATAGCAATCAGCCCCAGCATTTT. This gives the protein CASSPRYSNQPQHF. This chain uses TRBV19 with TRBJ1-5, with unresolved D. V was clipped by 5 bases and J by 0 bases, with 8 bases between them. The length of the CDR3 is 14 residues. Germline assignment: CDR1 LNHDA and CDR2 SQIVND (reference sequence).

CDR3 in amino acids: CATSDPGSPSTDTQYF. CDR3 nucleotides: TGTGCCACCAGTGACCCCGGGAGTCCCAGCACAGATACGCAGTATTTT. The chain combines TRBV24-1 with TRBJ2-3, with D tentatively TRBD2 (6 bases). Trimming took 4 bases from V and 0 from J, leaving 13 bases between them. The CDR3 has 16 amino acids. The germline V gene has CDR1 KGHDR and CDR2 SFDVKD.